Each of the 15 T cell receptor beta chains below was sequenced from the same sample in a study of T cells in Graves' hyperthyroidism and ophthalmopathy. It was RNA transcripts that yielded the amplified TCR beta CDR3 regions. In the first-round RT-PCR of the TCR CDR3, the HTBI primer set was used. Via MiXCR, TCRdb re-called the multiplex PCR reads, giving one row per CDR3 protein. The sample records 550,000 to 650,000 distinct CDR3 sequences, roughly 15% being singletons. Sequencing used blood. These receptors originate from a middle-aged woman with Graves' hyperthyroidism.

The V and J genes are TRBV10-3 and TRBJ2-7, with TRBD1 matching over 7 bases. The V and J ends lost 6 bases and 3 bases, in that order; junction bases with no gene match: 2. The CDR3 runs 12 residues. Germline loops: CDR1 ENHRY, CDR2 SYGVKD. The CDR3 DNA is TGTGCCATCAGGGGACAGAACTACGAGCAGTACTTC. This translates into CAIRGQNYEQYF.

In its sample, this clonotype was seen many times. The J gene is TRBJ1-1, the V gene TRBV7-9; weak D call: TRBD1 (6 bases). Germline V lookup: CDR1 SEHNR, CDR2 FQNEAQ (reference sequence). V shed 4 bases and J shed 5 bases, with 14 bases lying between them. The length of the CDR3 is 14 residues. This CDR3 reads CASSWGGLGTEAFF. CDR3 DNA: TGTGCCAGCAGCTGGGGGGGGCTCGGGACTGAAGCTTTCTTT. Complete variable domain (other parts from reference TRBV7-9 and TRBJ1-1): DTGVSQNPRHKITKRGQNVTFRCDPISEHNRLYWYRQTLGQGPEFLTYFQNEAQLEKSRLLSDRFSAERPKGSFSTLEIQRTEQGDSAMYLCASSWGGLGTEAFFGQGTRLTVV.

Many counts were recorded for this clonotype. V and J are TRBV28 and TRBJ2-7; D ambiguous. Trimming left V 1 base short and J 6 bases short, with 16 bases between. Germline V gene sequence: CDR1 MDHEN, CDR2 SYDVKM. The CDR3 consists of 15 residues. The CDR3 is CASSLFGQENSEQYF. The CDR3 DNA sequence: TGTGCCAGCAGTTTATTCGGGCAAGAAAACTCCGAGCAGTACTTC.

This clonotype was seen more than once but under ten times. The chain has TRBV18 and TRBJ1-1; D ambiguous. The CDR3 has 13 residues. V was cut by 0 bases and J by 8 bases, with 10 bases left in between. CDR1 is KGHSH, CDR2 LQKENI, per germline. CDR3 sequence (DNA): TGTGCCAGCTCACCACCAGACGGGATAGAAGCTTTCTTT. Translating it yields CASSPPDGIEAFF.

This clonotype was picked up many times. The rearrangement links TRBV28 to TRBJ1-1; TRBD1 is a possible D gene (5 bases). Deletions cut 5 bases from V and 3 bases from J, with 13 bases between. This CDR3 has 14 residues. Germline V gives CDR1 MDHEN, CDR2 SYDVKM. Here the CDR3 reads CASSPPGGYTEAFF. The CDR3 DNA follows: TGTGCCAGCAGTCCCCCGGGGGGATACACTGAAGCTTTCTTT.

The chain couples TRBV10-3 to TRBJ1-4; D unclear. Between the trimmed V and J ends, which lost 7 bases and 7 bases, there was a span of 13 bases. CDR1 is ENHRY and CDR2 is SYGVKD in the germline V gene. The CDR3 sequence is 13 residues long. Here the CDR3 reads CAITNGNGEKLFF. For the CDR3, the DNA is TGTGCCATCACCAATGGAAACGGTGAAAAACTGTTTTTT.

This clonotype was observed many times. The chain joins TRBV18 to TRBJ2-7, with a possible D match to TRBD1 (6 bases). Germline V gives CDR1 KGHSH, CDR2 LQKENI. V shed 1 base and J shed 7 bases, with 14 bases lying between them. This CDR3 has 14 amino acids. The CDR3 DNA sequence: TGTGCCAGCTCACCACGGGGGCGGGCTCAGGAGCAGTACTTC. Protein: CASSPRGRAQEQYF.

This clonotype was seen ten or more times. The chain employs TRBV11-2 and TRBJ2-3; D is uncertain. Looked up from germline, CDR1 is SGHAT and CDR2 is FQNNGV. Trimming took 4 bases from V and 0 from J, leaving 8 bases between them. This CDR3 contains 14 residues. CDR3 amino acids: CASSSGPSTDTQYF. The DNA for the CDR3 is TGTGCCAGCAGCTCGGGCCCGAGCACAGATACGCAGTATTTT. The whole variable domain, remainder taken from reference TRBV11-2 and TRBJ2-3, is EAGVAQSPRYKIIEKRQSVAFWCNPISGHATLYWYQQILGQGPKLLIQFQNNGVVDDSQLPKDRFSAERLKGVDSTLKIQPAKLEDSAVYLCASSSGPSTDTQYFGPGTRLTVL.

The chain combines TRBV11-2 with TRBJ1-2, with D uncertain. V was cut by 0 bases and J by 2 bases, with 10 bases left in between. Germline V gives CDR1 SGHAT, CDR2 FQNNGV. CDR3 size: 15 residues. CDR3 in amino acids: CASSLDIQLNYGYTF. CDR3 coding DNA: TGTGCCAGCAGCTTAGACATACAACTCAACTATGGCTACACCTTC.

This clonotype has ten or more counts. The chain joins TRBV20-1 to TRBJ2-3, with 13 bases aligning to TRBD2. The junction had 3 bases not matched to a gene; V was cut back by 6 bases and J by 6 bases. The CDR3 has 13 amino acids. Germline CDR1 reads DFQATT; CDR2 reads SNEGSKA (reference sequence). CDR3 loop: CSAELAGGDTQYF. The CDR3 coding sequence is TGCAGTGCCGAACTAGCGGGAGGGGATACGCAGTATTTT.

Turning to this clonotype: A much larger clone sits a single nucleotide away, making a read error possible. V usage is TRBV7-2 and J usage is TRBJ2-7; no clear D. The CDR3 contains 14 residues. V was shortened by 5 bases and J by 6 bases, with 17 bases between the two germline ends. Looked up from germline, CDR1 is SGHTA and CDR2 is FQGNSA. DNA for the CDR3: TGTGCCAGCAGCCAGATGGGCAGCACCTGCGAGCAGTACTTC. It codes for CASSQMGSTCEQYF.

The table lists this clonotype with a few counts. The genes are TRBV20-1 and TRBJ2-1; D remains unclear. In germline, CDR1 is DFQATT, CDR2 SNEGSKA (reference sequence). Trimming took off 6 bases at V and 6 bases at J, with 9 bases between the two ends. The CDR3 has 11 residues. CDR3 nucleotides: TGCAGTGCAGAAGTAATCAATGAGCAGTTCTTC. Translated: CSAEVINEQFF.

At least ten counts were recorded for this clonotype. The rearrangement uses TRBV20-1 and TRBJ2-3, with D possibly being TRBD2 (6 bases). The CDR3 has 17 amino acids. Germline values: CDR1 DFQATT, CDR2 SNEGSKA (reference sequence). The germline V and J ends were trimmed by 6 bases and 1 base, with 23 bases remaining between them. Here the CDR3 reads CSALMPPGEVGTDTQYF. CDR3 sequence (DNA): TGCAGTGCCCTGATGCCTCCCGGGGAGGTCGGCACAGATACGCAGTATTTT.

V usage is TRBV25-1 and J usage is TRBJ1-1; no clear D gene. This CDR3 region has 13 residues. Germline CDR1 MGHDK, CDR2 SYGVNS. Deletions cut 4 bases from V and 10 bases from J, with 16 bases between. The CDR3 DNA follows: TGTGCCAGCAGTGTAGGACCCGCCCTGGGAGCTTTCTTT. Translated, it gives CASSVGPALGAFF.

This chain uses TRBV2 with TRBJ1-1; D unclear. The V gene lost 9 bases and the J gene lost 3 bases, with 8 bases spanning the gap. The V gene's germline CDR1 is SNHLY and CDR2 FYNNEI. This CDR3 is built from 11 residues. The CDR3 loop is CASTYDTEAFF. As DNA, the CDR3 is TGTGCCAGTACGTATGACACTGAAGCTTTCTTT.